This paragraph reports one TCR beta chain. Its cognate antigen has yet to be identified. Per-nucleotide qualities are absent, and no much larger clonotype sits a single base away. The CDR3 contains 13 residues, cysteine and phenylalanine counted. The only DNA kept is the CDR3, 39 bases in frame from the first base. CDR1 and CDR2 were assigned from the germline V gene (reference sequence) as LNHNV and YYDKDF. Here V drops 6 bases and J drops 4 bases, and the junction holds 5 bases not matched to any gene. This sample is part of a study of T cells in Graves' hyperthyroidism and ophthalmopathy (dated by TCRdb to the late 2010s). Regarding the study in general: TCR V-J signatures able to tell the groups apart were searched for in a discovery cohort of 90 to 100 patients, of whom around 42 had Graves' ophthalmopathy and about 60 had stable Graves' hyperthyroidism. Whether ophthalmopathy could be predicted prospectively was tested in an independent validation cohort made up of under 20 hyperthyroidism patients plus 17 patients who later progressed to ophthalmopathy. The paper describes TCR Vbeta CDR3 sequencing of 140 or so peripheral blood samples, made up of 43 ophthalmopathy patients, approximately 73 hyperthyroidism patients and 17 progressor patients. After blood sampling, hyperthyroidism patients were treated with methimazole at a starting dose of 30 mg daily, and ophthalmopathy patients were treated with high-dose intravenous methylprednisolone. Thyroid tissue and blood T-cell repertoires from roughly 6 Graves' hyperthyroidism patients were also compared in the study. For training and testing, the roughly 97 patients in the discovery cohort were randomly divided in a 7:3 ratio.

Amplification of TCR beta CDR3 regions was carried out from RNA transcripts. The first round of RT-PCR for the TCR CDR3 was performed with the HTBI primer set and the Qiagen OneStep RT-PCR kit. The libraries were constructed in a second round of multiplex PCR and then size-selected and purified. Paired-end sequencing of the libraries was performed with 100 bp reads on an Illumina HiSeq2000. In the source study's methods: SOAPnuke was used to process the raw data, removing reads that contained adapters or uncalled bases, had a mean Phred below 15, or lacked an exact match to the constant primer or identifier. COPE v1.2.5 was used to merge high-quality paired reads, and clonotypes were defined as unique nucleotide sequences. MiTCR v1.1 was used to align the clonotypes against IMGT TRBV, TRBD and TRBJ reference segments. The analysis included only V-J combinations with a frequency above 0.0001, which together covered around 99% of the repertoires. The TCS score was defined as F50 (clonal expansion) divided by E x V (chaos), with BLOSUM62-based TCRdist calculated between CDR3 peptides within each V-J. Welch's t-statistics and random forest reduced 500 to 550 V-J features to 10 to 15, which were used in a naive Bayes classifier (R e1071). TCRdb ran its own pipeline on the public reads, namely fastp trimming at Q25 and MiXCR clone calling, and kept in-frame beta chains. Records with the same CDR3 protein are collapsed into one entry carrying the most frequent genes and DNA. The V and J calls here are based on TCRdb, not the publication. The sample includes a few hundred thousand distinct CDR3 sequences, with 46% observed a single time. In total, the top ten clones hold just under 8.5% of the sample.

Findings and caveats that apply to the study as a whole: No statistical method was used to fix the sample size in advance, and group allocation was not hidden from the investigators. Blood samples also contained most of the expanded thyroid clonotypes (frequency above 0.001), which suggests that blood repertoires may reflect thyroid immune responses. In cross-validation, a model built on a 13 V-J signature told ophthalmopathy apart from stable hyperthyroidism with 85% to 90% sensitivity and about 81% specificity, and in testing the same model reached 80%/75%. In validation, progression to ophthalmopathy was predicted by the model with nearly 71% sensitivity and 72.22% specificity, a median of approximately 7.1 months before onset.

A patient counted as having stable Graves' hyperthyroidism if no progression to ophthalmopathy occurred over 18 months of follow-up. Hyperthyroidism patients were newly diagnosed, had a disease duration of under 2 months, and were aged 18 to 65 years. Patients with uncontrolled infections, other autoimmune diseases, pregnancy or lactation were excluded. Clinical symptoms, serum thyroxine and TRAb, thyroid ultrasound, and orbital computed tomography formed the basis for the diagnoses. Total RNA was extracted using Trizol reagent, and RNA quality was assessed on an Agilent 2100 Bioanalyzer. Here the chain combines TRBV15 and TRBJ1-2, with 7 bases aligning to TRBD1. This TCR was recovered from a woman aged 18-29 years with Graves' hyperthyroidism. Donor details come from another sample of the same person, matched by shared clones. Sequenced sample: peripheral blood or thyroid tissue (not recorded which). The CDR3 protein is CATSDGQAYGYTF. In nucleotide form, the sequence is TGTGCCACCAGTGATGGACAGGCCTATGGCTACACCTTC.